These T cell receptor beta chains were read from a single sample in a study of control samples from healthy donors and cancer patients. The assay was immunoSEQ multiplex PCR, and TCRdb's table has in-frame clones only and misses some. The repertoire holds 100,000 to 120,000 clones, with around 89% as singletons. Sample: PBMCs. The receptors were gathered from a woman in her sixties with lung cancer. Both conserved end residues are part of each CDR3.

V gene: TRBV4-1; CDR3 protein: CASSQGLGQTSNTEAFF
V gene: TRBV19; CDR3 protein: CASSRSPSYNEQFF
V gene: TRBV28; CDR3 protein: CASSSRPALGTAANYEQYF
V gene: TRBV19; CDR3 protein: CASSIASGPPYEQYF
V gene: TRBV9; CDR3 protein: CASSVNVNTEAFF
V gene: TRBV5-1; CDR3 protein: CASSLVGDGANVLTF
V gene: TRBV6-5; CDR3 protein: CASGGRLKLASPLHF
V gene: TRBV7-2; CDR3 protein: CASSTNFGYTF
V gene: TRBV3-1/TRBV3-2; CDR3 protein: CASSHLLMTAYEQYF
V gene: TRBV2; CDR3 protein: CASSLSIQGSYGYTF
V gene: TRBV12-5; CDR3 protein: CASGLTRTSGGAETQYF
V gene: TRBV6-2/TRBV6-3; CDR3 protein: CASSYRQSYQPQHF
V gene: TRBV25-1; CDR3 protein: CASSAQYQETQYF
V gene: TRBV4-3; CDR3 protein: CASSQASTGTSGRTDTQYF
V gene: TRBV7-2; CDR3 protein: CASSPNMLGTDTQYF
V gene: TRBV14; CDR3 protein: CASSQTRGAYNEQFF
V gene: TRBV4-1; CDR3 protein: CASSRPGTTGGAFF
V gene: TRBV9; CDR3 protein: CASGTSATDTQYF
V gene: TRBV11-2; CDR3 protein: CASSSSRREQFF
V gene: TRBV28; CDR3 protein: CGIQGVDGYTF
V gene: TRBV6-5; CDR3 protein: CASTPKSIAHEQFF
V gene: TRBV19; CDR3 protein: CASSTSRRRGINSPLHF
V gene: TRBV10-1; CDR3 protein: CASSDPTRDQPQHF
V gene: TRBV29-1; CDR3 protein: CSVEDPGGPLGYTF
V gene: TRBV11-3; CDR3 protein: CASSLTQNYGYTF
V gene: TRBV11-3; CDR3 protein: CASSLSGALAQYF
V gene: TRBV14; CDR3 protein: CASSQAPYRTDTQYF
V gene: TRBV2; CDR3 protein: CASGGASGGVGYNEQFF
V gene: TRBV19; CDR3 protein: CASKAGVGYNEQFF
V gene: TRBV6-5; CDR3 protein: CASRPYRDDEKLFF
V gene: TRBV6-2/TRBV6-3; CDR3 protein: CASIPGLNYGYTF
V gene: TRBV6-6; CDR3 protein: CASSYEEMNTEAFF
V gene: TRBV29-1; CDR3 protein: CSGGSRNTEAFF
V gene: TRBV27; CDR3 protein: CASSPDTNEQFF
V gene: TRBV3-1/TRBV3-2; CDR3 protein: CASSLGGGNTGELFF
V gene: TRBV9; CDR3 protein: CASSVGAGGMDYGYTF